The rows below give T cell receptor beta chains drawn from one sample of a study of early T cells in non-severe SARS-CoV-2 infection. TCRdb recomputed calls from the 5' RACE reads with MiXCR, one row per CDR3 protein. Here the sample spans about 42,000 distinct CDR3 sequences, less than 8.5% being singletons. The specimen was whole blood. These receptors were taken from an adult who was a healthcare worker with PCR-confirmed SARS-CoV-2 infection or an uninfected control (not recorded which). CDR3s include the opening cysteine and the closing phenylalanine or tryptophan. Fields, in order: CDR3 DNA, CDR3 protein, V gene, J gene, clone size, D gene. D genes are given only for firm matches. Size values are once, few and many counts, or a class for expanded clones, and some rows have none.

DNA: TGTGCCAGCAGTTACAGGCTGAATGGCTACACCTTC
CDR3: CASSYRLNGYTF
V: TRBV6-2/TRBV6-3
J: TRBJ1-2
size: few
D: -

DNA: TGTGCCAGCAGTGTTGGGATCGGCTACGAGCAGTACTTC
CDR3: CASSVGIGYEQYF
V: TRBV2
J: TRBJ2-7
size: few
D: -

DNA: TGCGCCAGCAGCTACAGCGGGGGGAGCTCCTACGAGCAGTACTTC
CDR3: CASSYSGGSSYEQYF
V: TRBV5-1
J: TRBJ2-7
size: many
D: TRBD2

DNA: TGTGCCTGGAAGGCCGGGACACCTACCGGGGAGCTGTTTTTT
CDR3: CAWKAGTPTGELFF
V: TRBV30
J: TRBJ2-2
size: many
D: -

DNA: TGTGCCAGCAGCTTTGAAGGGGATAAAGCTTTCTTT
CDR3: CASSFEGDKAFF
V: TRBV7-2
J: TRBJ1-1
size: -
D: -

DNA: TGTGCCAGCAGGGCGAGTAACGAGCAGTACTTC
CDR3: CASRASNEQYF
V: TRBV25-1
J: TRBJ2-7
size: -
D: -

DNA: TGTGCCAGCAGCTTAGCGCTCGCAGCCCGTAATGAAAAACTGTTTTTT
CDR3: CASSLALAARNEKLFF
V: TRBV7-8
J: TRBJ1-4
size: many
D: -

DNA: TGTGCCAGCAGCCTGGAGGTAGCCACTGAAGCTTTCTTT
CDR3: CASSLEVATEAFF
V: TRBV14
J: TRBJ1-1
size: few
D: -

DNA: TGTGCCAGCAGTTTGAGGAAGAGCAATCAGCCCCAGCATTTT
CDR3: CASSLRKSNQPQHF
V: TRBV12-3/TRBV12-4
J: TRBJ1-5
size: few
D: -

DNA: TGTGCCAGCAGGCCGGTGCAGGGGGCCGGGGAGCTGTTTTTT
CDR3: CASRPVQGAGELFF
V: TRBV6-5
J: TRBJ2-2
size: few
D: TRBD1